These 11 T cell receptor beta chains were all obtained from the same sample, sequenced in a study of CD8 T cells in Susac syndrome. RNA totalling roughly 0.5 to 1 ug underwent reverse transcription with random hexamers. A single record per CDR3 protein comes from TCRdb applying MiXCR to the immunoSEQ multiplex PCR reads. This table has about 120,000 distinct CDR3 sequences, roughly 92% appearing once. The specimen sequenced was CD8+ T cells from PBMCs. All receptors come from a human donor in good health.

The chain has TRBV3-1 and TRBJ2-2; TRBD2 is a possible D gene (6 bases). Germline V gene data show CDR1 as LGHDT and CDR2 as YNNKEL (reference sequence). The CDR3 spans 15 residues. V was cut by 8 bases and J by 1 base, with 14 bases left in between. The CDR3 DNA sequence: TGTGCCAGCTCCTCGAGTAGCGGGAACACCGGGGAGCTGTTTTTT. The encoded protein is CASSSSSGNTGELFF.

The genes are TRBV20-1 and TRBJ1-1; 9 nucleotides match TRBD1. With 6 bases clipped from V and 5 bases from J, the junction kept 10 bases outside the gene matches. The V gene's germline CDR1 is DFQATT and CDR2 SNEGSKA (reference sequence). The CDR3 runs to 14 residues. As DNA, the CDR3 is TGCAGTGCAAACCCAAGGGGGACAGGGACTGAAGCTTTCTTT. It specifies CSANPRGTGTEAFF.

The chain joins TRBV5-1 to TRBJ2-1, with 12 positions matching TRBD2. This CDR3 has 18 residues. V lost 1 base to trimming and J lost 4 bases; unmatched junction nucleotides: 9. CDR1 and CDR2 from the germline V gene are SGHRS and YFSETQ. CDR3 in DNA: TGCGCCAGCAGCTTGATGACTAGCGGGAGTGGTTATTACAATGAGCAGTTCTTC. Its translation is CASSLMTSGSGYYNEQFF. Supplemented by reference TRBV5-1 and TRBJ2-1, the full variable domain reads KAGVTQTPRYLIKTRGQQVTLSCSPISGHRSVSWYQQTPGQGLQFLFEYFSETQRNKGNFPGRFSGRQFSNSRSEMNVSTLELGDSALYLCASSLMTSGSGYYNEQFFGPGTRLTVL.

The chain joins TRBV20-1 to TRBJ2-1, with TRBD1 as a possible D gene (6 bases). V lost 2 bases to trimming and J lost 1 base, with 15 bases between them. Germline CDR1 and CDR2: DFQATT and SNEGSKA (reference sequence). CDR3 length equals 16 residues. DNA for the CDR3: TGCAGTGCTAGAAGCATACAGGGTCATTCCTACAATGAGCAGTTCTTC. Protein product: CSARSIQGHSYNEQFF.

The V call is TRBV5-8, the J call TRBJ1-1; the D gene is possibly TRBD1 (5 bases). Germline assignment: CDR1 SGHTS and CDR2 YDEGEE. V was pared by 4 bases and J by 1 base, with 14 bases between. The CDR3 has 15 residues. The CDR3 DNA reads TGTGCCAGCAGCGGAACAGGTTTACGGAACACTGAAGCTTTCTTT. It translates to CASSGTGLRNTEAFF.

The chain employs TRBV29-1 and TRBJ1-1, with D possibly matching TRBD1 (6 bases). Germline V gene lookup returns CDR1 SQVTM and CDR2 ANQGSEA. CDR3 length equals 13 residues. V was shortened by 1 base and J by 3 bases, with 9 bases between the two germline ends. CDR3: CSVEAGVDTEAFF. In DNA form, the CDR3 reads TGCAGCGTTGAAGCAGGGGTGGACACTGAAGCTTTCTTT. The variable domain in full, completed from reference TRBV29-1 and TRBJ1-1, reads SAVISQKPSRDICQRGTSLTIQCQVDSQVTMMFWYRQQPGQSLTLIATANQGSEATYESGFVIDKFPISRPNLTFSTLTVSNMSPEDSSIYLCSVEAGVDTEAFFGQGTRLTVV.

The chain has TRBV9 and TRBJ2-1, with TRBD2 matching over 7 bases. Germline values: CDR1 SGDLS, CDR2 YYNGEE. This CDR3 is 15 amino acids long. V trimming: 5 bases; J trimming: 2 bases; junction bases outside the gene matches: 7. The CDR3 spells CASSDPSGPYNEQFF. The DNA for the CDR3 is TGTGCCAGCAGTGACCCTAGCGGTCCCTACAATGAGCAGTTCTTC.

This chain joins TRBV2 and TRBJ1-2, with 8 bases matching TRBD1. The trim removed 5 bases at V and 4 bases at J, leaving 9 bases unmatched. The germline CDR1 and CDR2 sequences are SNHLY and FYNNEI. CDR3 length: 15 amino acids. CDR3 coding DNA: TGTGCCAGCAGTCCCGGACAGGGACGGTCCTATGGCTACACCTTC. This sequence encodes CASSPGQGRSYGYTF.

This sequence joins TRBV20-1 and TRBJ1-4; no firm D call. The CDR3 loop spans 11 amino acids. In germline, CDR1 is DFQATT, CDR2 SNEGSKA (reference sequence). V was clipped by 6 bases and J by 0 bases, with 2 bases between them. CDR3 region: CSATTNEKLFF. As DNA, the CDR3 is TGCAGTGCCACAACTAATGAAAAACTGTTTTTT.

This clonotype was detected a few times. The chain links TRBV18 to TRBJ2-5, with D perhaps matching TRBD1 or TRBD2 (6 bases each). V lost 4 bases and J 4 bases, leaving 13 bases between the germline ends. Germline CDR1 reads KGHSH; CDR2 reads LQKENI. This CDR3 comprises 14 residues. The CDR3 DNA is TGTGCCAGCTCACAACTTGGAGGGGGAGAGACCCAGTACTTC. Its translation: CASSQLGGGETQYF.

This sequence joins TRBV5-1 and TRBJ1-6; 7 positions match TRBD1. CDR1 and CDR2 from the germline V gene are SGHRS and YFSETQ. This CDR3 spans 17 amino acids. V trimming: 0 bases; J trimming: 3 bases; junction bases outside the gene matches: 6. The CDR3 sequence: CASSLEGAGNYNSPLHF. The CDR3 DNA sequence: TGCGCCAGCAGCTTGGAGGGGGCAGGGAACTATAATTCACCCCTCCACTTT.